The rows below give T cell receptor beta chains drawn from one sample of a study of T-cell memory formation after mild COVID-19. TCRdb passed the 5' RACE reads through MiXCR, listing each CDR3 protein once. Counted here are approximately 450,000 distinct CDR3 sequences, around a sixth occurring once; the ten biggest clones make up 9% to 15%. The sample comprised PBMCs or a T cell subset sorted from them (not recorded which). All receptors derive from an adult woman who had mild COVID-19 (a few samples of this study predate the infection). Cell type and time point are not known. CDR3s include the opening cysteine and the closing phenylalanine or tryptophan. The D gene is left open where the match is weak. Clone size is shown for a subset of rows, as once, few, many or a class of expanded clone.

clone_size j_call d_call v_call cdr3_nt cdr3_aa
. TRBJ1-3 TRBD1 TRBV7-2 TGTGCCAGCAGCTTAGGCCCAGGGGGCTCTGGAAACACCATATATTTT CASSLGPGGSGNTIYF
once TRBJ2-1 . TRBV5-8 TGTGCCAGCACCTTGGCCATAGCGTTTCACAATGAGCAGTTCTTC CASTLAIAFHNEQFF
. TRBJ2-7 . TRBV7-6 TGTGCCAGCAGCTTAAGTCGAGTCGGGAGCTCCTACGAGCAGTACTTC CASSLSRVGSSYEQYF
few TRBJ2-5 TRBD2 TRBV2 TGTGCCAGCAGGGTTACTAGCGGGGTCCAAGAGACCCAGTACTTC CASRVTSGVQETQYF
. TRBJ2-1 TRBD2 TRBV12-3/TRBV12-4 TGTGCCAGCACCGTTAGCGGGAGCGCCTACAATGAGCAGTTCTTC CASTVSGSAYNEQFF
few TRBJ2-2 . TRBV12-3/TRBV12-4 TGTGCCAGCAGAAGGACTCCCGAGACCGGGGAGCTGTTTTTT CASRRTPETGELFF
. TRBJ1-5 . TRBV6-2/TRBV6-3 TGTGCCAGCAGTTATTATCCAGGTCGGGTCAGCAATCAGCCCCAGCATTTT CASSYYPGRVSNQPQHF
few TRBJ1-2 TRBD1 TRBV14 TGTGCCAGCAGTCACGGACAGGGGAGAGGTGGCTACACCTTC CASSHGQGRGGYTF
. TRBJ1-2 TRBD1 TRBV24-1 TGTGCCATTATGGACAGGGCGGAGGAGGATGGCTACACCTTC CAIMDRAEEDGYTF
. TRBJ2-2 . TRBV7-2 TGTGCAACACGGCGTCAGATTGCCGGGGAGCTGTTTTTT CATRRQIAGELFF
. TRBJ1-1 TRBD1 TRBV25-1 TGTGCCAGCAGTGCAACAGGGGGCAATGAAGCTTTCTTT CASSATGGNEAFF
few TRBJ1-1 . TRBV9 TGTGCCAGCAGCAACCCGAAGGGGGACTTCATGAACACTGAAGCTTTCTTT CASSNPKGDFMNTEAFF
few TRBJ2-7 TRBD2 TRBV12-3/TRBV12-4 TGTGCCAGCAGTATGACTAGCGGGAGGGCGGGGGAGCAGTACTTC CASSMTSGRAGEQYF
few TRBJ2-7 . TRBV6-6 TGTGCCAGCAAGGGGCAGGCGGAACCCTACGAGCAGTACTTC CASKGQAEPYEQYF
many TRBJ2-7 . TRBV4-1 TGCGCCAGCAGCCGCGGAGGAGGGGTATACGAGCAGTACTTC CASSRGGGVYEQYF
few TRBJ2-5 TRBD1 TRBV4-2 TGTGCCAGCAGCCAAATCCCGGGACAGAACCAAGAGACCCAGTACTTC CASSQIPGQNQETQYF
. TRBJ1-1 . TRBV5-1 TGCGCCAGCAGCTTGGGGGTCGTGGGCACTGAAGCTTTCTTT CASSLGVVGTEAFF
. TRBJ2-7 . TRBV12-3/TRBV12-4 TGTGCCAGCAGTTTCAGGACAAGGTCGCACTACGAGCAGTACTTC CASSFRTRSHYEQYF
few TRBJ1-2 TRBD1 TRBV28 TGTGCCAGCAGTCCCATGGGGCGACAGGGCTATGGCTACACCTTC CASSPMGRQGYGYTF
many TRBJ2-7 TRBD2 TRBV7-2 TGTGCCAGCAGCTCCCCGGGGGGGGGATTGACCTACGAGCAGTACTTC CASSSPGGGLTYEQYF
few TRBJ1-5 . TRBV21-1 TGTGCCAGCAGCAAAACCGGGAGAAGGGGGAATCAGCCCCAGCATTTT CASSKTGRRGNQPQHF
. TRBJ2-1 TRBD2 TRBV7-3 TGTGCCAGCAGCTTAATAGGGACTAGTAACAATGAGCAGTTCTTC CASSLIGTSNNEQFF
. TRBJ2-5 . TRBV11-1 TGTGCCAGCAGCCCGACGGGACACCCTTTGGGGACCCAGTACTTC CASSPTGHPLGTQYF
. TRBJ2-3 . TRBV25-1 TGTGCCAGCAGTGAATTTCTAGGGGGGGTCACAGATACGCAGTATTTT CASSEFLGGVTDTQYF
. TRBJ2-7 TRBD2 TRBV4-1 TGCGCCAGCAGCCAAGAAGGTAGCGGGAGCTACGAGCAGTACTTC CASSQEGSGSYEQYF
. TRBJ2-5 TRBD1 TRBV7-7 TGTGCCAGCAGCGGACAGGGCGGAGAGACCCAGTACTTC CASSGQGGETQYF
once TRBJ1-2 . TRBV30 TGTGCCCATAGCCTCCAGCACTATGGCTACACCTTC CAHSLQHYGYTF
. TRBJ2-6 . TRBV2 TGTGCCAGCAGTGAAGCATTAGGGTCTGGGGCCAACGTCCTGACTTTC CASSEALGSGANVLTF
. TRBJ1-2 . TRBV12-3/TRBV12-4 TGTGCCAGCAGGCGATCCGACCCGGTTTCGGGCTATGGCTACACCTTC CASRRSDPVSGYGYTF
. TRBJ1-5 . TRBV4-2 TGTGCCAGCAGCCAGCCTGGGGCCGGGGTCCGGCCCCAGCATTTT CASSQPGAGVRPQHF
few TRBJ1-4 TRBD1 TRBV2 TGTGCCAGCAACAACCCCGGACAGGGGTCAGGAGAAAAACTGTTTTTT CASNNPGQGSGEKLFF
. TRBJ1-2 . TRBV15 TGTGCCACCAGCAGAGTCTCTCGTACAGCTGATGGCTACACCTTC CATSRVSRTADGYTF
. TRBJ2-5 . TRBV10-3 TGTGCCACCGCGGGACGGCCTGGTGAGACCCAGTACTTC CATAGRPGETQYF
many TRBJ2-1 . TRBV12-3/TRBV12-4 TGTGCCAGTAGCACCTACAATGAGCAGTTCTTC CASSTYNEQFF
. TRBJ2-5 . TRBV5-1 TGCGCCAGCAGCTTGGCCCTTGTAGCGGCTAGCGAAGAGACCCAGTACTTC CASSLALVAASEETQYF
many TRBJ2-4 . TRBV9 TGTGCCAGCAGCTCCTCGGGGCTTAGCGGCCAAAACATTCAGTACTTC CASSSSGLSGQNIQYF
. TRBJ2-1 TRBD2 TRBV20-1 TGCAGTGCTAGAACTAGCGGGAAAAACAATGAGCAGTTCTTC CSARTSGKNNEQFF
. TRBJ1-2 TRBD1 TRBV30 TGTGCCTGGAAGGGGACAGGCGCGGAAGGCTACACCTTC CAWKGTGAEGYTF
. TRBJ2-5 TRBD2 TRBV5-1 TGCGCCAGCAGCCCCTCGGGGGGGGAAGGGGAGACCCAGTACTTC CASSPSGGEGETQYF
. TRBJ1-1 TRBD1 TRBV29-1 TGCAGCGTGCGGACAGGGGTTGCCACTGAAGCTTTCTTT CSVRTGVATEAFF
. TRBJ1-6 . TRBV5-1 TGCGCCAGCAGCTTGGCCGGGCCCCGAGATTCACCCCTCCACTTT CASSLAGPRDSPLHF
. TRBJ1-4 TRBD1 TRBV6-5 TGTGCCAGCAGTTACTCATTGGGACAGGCGACTAATGAAAAACTGTTTTTT CASSYSLGQATNEKLFF
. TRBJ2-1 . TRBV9 TGTGCCAGCAGCTCATTGGGTGATGAGCAGTTCTTC CASSSLGDEQFF
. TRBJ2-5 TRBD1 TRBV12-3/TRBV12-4 TGTGCCAGCAGTCCGCGGACAGGGGGAACTTTCGAGACCCAGTACTTC CASSPRTGGTFETQYF
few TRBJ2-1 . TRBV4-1 TGCGCCAGCAGCCACCAGGCCGGAAGCTCCTACAATGAGCAGTTCTTC CASSHQAGSSYNEQFF
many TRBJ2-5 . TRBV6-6 TGTGCCAGCAGTCAGGTGGGAGCGGTACAAGAGACCCAGTACTTC CASSQVGAVQETQYF